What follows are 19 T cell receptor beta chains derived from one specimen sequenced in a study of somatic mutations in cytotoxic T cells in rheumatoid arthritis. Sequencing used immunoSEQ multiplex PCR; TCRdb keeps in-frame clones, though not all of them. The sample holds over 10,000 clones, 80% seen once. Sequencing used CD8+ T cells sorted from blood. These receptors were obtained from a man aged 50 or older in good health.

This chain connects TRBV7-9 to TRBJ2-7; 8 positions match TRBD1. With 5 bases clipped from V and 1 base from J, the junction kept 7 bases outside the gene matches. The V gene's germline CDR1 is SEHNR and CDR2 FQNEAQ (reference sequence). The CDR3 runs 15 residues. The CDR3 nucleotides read TGTGCCAGCAGCGAGTCCGGGACAGGTTCCTACGAGCAGTACTTC. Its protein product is CASSESGTGSYEQYF. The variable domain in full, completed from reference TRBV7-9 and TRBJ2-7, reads DTGVSQNPRHKITKRGQNVTFRCDPISEHNRLYWYRQTLGQGPEFLTYFQNEAQLEKSRLLSDRFSAERPKGSFSTLEIQRTEQGDSAMYLCASSESGTGSYEQYFGPGTRLTVT.

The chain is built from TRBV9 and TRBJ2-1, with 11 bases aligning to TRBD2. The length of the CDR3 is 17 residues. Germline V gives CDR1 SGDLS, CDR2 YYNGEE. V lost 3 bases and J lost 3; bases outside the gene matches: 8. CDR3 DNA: TGTGCCAGCAGCGCCAGACCTCTAGCGGGGGGCTACAATGAGCAGTTCTTC. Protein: CASSARPLAGGYNEQFF.

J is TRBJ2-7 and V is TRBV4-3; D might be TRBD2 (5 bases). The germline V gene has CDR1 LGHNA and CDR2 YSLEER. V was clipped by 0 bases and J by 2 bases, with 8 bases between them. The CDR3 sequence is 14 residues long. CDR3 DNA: TGCGCCAGCAGCCAAGACCAGCGGACCTACGAGCAGTACTTC. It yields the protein CASSQDQRTYEQYF.

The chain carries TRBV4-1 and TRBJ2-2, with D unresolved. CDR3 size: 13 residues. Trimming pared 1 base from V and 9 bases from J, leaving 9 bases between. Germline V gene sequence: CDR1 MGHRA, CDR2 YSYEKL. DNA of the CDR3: TGCGCCAGCAGCCAAGTTGGGGTAAGGGAGCTGTTTTTT. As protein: CASSQVGVRELFF.

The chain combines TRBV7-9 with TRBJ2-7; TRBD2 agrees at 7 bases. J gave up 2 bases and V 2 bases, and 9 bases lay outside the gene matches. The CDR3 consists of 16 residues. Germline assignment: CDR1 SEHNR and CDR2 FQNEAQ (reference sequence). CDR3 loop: CASSLPTGGGTYEQYV. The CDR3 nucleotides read TGTGCCAGCAGCTTACCGACGGGCGGGGGAACCTACGAGCAGTACGTC.

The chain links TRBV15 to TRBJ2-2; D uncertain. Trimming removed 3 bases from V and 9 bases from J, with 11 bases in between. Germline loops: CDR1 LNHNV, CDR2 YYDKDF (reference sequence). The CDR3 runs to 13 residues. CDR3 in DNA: TGTGCCACCAGCAGGGACCCGAGGAGGGAGCTGTTTTTT. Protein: CATSRDPRRELFF.

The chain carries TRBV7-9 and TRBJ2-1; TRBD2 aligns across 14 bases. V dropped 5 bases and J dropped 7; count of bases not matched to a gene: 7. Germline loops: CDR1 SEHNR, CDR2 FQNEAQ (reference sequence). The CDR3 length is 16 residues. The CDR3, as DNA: TGTGCCAGCAGCGGATTGACTAGCGGGAGGGCTAATGAGCAGTTCTTC. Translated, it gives CASSGLTSGRANEQFF.

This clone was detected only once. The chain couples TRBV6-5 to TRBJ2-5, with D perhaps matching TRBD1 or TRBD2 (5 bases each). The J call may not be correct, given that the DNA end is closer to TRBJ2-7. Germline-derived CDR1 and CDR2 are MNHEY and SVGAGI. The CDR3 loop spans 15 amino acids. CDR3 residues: CASSSWDGKPYEQYF. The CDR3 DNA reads TGTGCCAGCAGTTCCTGGGACGGAAAGCCCTACGAGCAGTACTTC.

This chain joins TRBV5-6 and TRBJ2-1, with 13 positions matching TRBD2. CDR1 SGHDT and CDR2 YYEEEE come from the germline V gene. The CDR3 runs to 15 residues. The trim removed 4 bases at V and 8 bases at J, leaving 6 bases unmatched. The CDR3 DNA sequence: TGTGCCAGCAGCCGACTAGCGGGGGGCGCGGATGAGCAGTTCTTC. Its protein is CASSRLAGGADEQFF.

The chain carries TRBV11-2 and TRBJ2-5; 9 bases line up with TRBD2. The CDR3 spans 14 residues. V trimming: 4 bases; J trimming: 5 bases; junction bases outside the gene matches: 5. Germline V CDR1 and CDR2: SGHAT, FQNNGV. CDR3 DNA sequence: TGTGCCAGCAGCTCAGCGGGAGGCTGGGAGACCCAGTACTTC. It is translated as CASSSAGGWETQYF.

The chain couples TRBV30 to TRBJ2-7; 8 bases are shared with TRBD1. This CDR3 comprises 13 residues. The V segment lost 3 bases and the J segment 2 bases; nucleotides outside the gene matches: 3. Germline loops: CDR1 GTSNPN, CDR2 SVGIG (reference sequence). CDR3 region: CAWSQGAPYEQYF. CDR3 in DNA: TGTGCCTGGAGCCAGGGGGCCCCCTACGAGCAGTACTTC.

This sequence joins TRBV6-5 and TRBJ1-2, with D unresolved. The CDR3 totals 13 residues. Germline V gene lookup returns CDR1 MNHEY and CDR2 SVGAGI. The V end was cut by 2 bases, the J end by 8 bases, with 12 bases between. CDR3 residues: CASSYRGLGGYTF. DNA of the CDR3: TGTGCCAGCAGTTACCGAGGGCTTGGGGGCTACACCTTC.

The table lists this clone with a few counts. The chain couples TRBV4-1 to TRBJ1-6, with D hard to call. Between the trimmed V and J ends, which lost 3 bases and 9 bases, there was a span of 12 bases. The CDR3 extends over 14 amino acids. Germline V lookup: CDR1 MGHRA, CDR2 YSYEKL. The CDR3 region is CASSHYTGPSPLHF. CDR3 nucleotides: TGCGCCAGCAGCCATTACACCGGGCCTTCACCCCTCCACTTT.

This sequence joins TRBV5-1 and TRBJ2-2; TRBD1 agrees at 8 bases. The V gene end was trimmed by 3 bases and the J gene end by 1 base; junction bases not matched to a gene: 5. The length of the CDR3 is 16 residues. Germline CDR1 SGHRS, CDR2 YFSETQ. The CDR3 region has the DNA TGCGCCAGCAGCTGGTTGGGACAGGAGAACACCGGGGAGCTGTTTTTT. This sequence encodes CASSWLGQENTGELFF.

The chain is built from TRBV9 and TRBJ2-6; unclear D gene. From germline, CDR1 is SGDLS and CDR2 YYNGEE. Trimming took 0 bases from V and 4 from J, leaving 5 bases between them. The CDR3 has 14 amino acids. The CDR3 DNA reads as TGTGCCAGCAGCGTAGGTGCCGGGGCCAACGTCCTGACTTTC. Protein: CASSVGAGANVLTF.

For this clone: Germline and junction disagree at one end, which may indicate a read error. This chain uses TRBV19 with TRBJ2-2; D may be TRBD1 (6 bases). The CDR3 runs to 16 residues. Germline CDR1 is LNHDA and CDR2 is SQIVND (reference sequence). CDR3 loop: CARGGWTRGNAGELFF. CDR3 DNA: TGTGCCAGAGGGGGTTGGACAAGGGGGAACGCCGGGGAGCTGTTTTTT.

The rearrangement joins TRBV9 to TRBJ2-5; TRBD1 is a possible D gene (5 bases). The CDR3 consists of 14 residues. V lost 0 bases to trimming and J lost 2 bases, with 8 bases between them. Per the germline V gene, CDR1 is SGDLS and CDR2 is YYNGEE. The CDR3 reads CASSVEGLQETQYF. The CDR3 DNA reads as TGTGCCAGCAGCGTAGAGGGGTTGCAAGAGACCCAGTACTTC.

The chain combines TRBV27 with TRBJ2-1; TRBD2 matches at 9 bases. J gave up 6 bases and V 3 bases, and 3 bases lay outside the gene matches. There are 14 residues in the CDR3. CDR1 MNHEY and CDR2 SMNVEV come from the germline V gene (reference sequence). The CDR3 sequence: CASSLGGRANEQFF. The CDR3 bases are TGTGCCAGCAGTTTGGGCGGGAGGGCCAATGAGCAGTTCTTC.

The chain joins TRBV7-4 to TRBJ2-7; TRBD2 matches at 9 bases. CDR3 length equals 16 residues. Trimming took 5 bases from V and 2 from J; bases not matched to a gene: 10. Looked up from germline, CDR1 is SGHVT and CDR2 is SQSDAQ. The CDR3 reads CASSPLGAGGAYEQYF. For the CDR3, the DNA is TGTGCCAGCAGCCCCCTTGGAGCGGGAGGCGCCTACGAGCAGTACTTC.